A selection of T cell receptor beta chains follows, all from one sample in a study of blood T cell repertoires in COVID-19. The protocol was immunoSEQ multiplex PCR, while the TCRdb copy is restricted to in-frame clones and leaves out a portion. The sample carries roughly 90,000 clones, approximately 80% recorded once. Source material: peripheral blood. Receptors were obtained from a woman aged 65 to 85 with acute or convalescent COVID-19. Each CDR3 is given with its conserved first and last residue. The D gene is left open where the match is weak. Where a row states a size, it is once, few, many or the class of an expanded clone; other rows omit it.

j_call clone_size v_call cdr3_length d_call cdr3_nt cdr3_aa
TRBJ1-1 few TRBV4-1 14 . TGCGCCAGCAGCCAAAACCGGGGGTACACTGAAGCTTTCTTT CASSQNRGYTEAFF
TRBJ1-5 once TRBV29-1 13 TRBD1 TGCAGCGTTGTAGACAGGGGATTACAGCCCCAGCATTTT CSVVDRGLQPQHF
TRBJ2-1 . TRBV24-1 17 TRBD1 TGTGCCACCAGTGGCCCGGGACAGAGTCTCTCCTACAATGAGCAGTTCTTC CATSGPGQSLSYNEQFF
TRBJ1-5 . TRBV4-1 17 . TGCGCCAGCAGCCTAACCCAGGGTGGGGGGAACAATCAGCCCCAGCATTTT CASSLTQGGGNNQPQHF
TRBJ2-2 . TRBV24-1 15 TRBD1 TGTGCCACCAGTGAGAAGGGGGCGAGGACCGGGGAGCTGTTTTTT CATSEKGARTGELFF
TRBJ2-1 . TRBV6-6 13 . TGTGCCAGCAGGAGGGGGGGAGGGAATGAGCAGTTCTTC CASRRGGGNEQFF
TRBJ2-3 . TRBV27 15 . TGTGCCAGCAGTTTTTCACGACAGTTCACAGATACGCAGTATTTT CASSFSRQFTDTQYF
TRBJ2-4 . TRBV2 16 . TGTGCCAGCAGTGCTGGGGCAGGGATAGCCAAAAACATTCAGTACTTC CASSAGAGIAKNIQYF
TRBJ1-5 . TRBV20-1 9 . TGCAGTCGTCAGGGGCCCCAGCATTTT CSRQGPQHF
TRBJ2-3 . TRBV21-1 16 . TGTGCCAGCAAAAGTAGGGGGCATTACAACACAGATACGCAGTATTTT CASKSRGHYNTDTQYF
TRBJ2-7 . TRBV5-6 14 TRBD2 TGTGCCAGCAGCTCAGCGGGGGTCCCCTACGAGCAGTACTTC CASSSAGVPYEQYF
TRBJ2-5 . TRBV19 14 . TGTGCCAGTAGTAAACAGCTGGCTTCGGAGACCCAGTACTTC CASSKQLASETQYF
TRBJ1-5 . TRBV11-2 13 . TGTGCCAGCAGCCCCACGACAGGTCAGCCCCAGCATTTT CASSPTTGQPQHF
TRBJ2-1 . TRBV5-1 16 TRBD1 TGCGCCAGCAGCCGGACAGGGGGGGACCCCTACAATGAGCAGTTCTTC CASSRTGGDPYNEQFF
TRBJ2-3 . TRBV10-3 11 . TGTGCCATCAGCGGGGCAGATACGCAGTATTTT CAISGADTQYF
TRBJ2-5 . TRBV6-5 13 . TGTGCCAGCAGTTACAACGCGCGGGAGACCCAGTACTTC CASSYNARETQYF
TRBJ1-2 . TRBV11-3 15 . TGTGCCAGCAGCTTAAATGTAGGGGGTAACTATGGCTACACCTTC CASSLNVGGNYGYTF
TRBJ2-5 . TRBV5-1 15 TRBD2 TGCGCCAGCAGCATACTAGCGGGGGATCAAGAGACCCAGTACTTC CASSILAGDQETQYF
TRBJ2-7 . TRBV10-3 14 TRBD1 TGTGCCATCAGTGGACAGGGGGGCCCCTACGAGCAGTACTTC CAISGQGGPYEQYF
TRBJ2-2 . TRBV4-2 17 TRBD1 TGTGCCAGCAGCTTACATCCGGGACAGGGCGACACCGGGGAGCTGTTTTTT CASSLHPGQGDTGELFF
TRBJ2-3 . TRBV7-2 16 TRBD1 TGTGCCAGCAGCTCGGGACAGGGAGGGGAAACAGATACGCAGTATTTT CASSSGQGGETDTQYF
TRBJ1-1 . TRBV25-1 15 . TGTGCCAGCAGTATACAGGCGTCGGGTAGAACTGAAGCTTTCTTT CASSIQASGRTEAFF
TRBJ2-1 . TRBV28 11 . TGTGCCAGCAGTCTCTACAATGAGCAGTTCTTC CASSLYNEQFF
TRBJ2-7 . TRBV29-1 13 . TGCAGCGTTGTTCTGGGGGGATGGTCCGAGCAGTACTTC CSVVLGGWSEQYF
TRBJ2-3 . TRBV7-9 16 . TGTGCCAGCAGCTCCGGGACTTCTTATCTCACAGATACGCAGTATTTT CASSSGTSYLTDTQYF
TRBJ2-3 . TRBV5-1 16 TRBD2 TGCGCCAGCAGCTTGGGGACTAGCGGGCACACAGATACGCAGTATTTT CASSLGTSGHTDTQYF
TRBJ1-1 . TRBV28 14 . TGTGCCAGCAGTTCCATGGACAGACACGCTGAAGCTTTCTTT CASSSMDRHAEAFF
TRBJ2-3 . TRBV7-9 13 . TGTGCCAGCAGCTTAGAAGGTGGGGCGACGCAGTATTTT CASSLEGGATQYF
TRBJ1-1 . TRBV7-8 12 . TGTGCCAGCAGCTTATCCGGACAAGAAGCTTTCTTT CASSLSGQEAFF
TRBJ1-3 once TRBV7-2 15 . TGTGCCAGCAGCTTATGGGAGAGCTCTGGAAACACCATATATTTT CASSLWESSGNTIYF
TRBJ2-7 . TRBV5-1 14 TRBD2 TGCGCCAGCAGCTCCGGGACTAGCGGGGGCGAGCAGTACTTC CASSSGTSGGEQYF
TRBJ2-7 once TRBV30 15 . TGTGCCTGGAGTTCGACGAGTAGGGGGTCGTACGAGCAGTACTTC CAWSSTSRGSYEQYF
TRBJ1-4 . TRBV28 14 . TGTGCCAGCAGTCAACAATCCGGGACATTAAAACTGTTTTTT CASSQQSGTLKLFF
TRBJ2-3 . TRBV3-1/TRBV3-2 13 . TGTGCCAGCAGCCATTGGGCAGCAGATACGCAGTATTTT CASSHWAADTQYF
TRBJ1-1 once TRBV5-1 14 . TGCGCCAGCAGCAAGGGACATACGAACACTGAAGCTTTCTTT CASSKGHTNTEAFF
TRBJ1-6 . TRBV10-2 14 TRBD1 TGCGCCAGCAGTAGGGGACAGGGGTATTCACCCCTCCACTTT CASSRGQGYSPLHF
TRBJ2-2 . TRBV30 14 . TGTGCCTGGGAATTGAGGATTGGCACCGGGGAGCTGTTTTTT CAWELRIGTGELFF
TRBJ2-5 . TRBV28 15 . TGTGCCAGCAGTCCCGGCGGGGCGCTGGACGAGACCCAGTACTTC CASSPGGALDETQYF
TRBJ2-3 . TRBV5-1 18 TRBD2 TGCGCCAGCAGCCCCGGAGGGCGGGGGGGCTTGGGCACAGATACGCAGTATTTT CASSPGGRGGLGTDTQYF
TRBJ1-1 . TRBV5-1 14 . TGCGCCAGCAGCTGGATGGGCACAGGGACTGAAGCTTTCTTT CASSWMGTGTEAFF
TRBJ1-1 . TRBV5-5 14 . TGTGCCAGCAGCCCAGGGGCCATGAACACTGAAGCTTTCTTT CASSPGAMNTEAFF
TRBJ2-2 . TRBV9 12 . TGTGCCAGCAGCTACCAGACCGGGGAGCTGTTTTTT CASSYQTGELFF